A single sample gave rise to the 10 T cell receptor beta chains below, sequenced in a study of T cells after yellow fever vaccination. MiXCR, applied by TCRdb to the 5' RACE reads, yields one record per CDR3 protein. The sample consists of some 240,000 distinct CDR3 sequences, over 4.5% of them appearing once. Sequencing was performed on CD4+ T cells sorted from PBMCs, taken on the day of the yellow fever booster vaccination. The receptors shown here come from a man aged 18-30 years who received the YFV17D yellow fever vaccine.

This clonotype showed up many times. V gene TRBV30 combines with J gene TRBJ2-5, with D perhaps being TRBD1 or TRBD2 (5 bases each). V gave up 1 base and J gave up 5 bases, with 14 bases separating them. Looked up from germline, CDR1 is GTSNPN and CDR2 is SVGIG (reference sequence). The CDR3 sequence is 14 residues long. The CDR3 DNA reads TGTGCCTGGAGTGCCCCTCCGGGACGCGAGACCCAGTACTTC. Translating gives CAWSAPPGRETQYF. The full variable domain, rest sourced from reference TRBV30 and TRBJ2-5, is SQTIHQWPATLVQPVGSPLSLECTVEGTSNPNLYWYRQAAGRGLQLLFYSVGIGQISSEVPQNLSASRPQDRQFILSSKKLLLSDSGFYLCAWSAPPGRETQYFGPGTRLLVL.

This clonotype was seen a few times. This chain connects TRBV5-1 to TRBJ1-2, with 8 nucleotides matching TRBD1. CDR3 length: 12 amino acids. Germline loops: CDR1 SGHRS, CDR2 YFSETQ. The V segment lost 3 bases and the J segment 6 bases; nucleotides outside the gene matches: 1. The CDR3 region is CASSSRGHGYTF. The CDR3 DNA reads TGCGCCAGCAGCTCCAGGGGGCATGGCTACACCTTC.

The J gene is TRBJ2-5, the V gene TRBV7-8; 14 bases fit TRBD2. CDR1 is SGHVS, CDR2 FQNEAQ, per germline. The CDR3 contains 16 residues. J was trimmed by 7 bases and V by 7 bases; bases with no gene match: 11. In nucleotides, the CDR3 is TGTGCCAGCAAAATCTTTGGGACTAGCGGGGGCCCGACCCAGTACTTC. Amino acids: CASKIFGTSGGPTQYF.

In its sample, this clonotype was seen a few times. The chain couples TRBV20-1 to TRBJ2-7, with 7 bases fitting TRBD2. This CDR3 has 15 residues. The ends lost 5 bases at V and 2 bases at J; junction bases unmatched: 12. Germline V gene sequence: CDR1 DFQATT, CDR2 SNEGSKA (reference sequence). CDR3 coding DNA: TGCAGTGCTGGAAGACTAGCTGCGGAGACCTACGAGCAGTACGTC. Its protein is CSAGRLAAETYEQYV.

This clonotype was found many times. The V gene is TRBV29-1, the J gene TRBJ2-7; tentatively, D is TRBD1 (7 bases). Germline V gene lookup returns CDR1 SQVTM and CDR2 ANQGSEA. V was pared by 6 bases and J by 4 bases, with 16 bases between. This CDR3 spans 13 amino acids. The CDR3 DNA reads TGCAGCGTCAGACAGGGAGGCGCGTACGAGCAGTACTTC. Translated, it gives CSVRQGGAYEQYF.

The V call is TRBV5-1, the J call TRBJ1-1; TRBD1 matches at 7 bases. CDR3 length: 15 amino acids. Germline V gene sequence: CDR1 SGHRS, CDR2 YFSETQ. Germline trimming cut 0 bases from V and 1 base from J; bases unmatched to any gene: 3. The CDR3 reads CASSLVAGGNTEAFF. The CDR3 DNA follows: TGCGCCAGCAGCTTGGTGGCAGGGGGGAACACTGAAGCTTTCTTT.

This clonotype has a handful of counts. The chain recombines TRBV20-1 with TRBJ2-7; D is unclear. V was pared by 7 bases and J by 0 bases, with 13 bases between. The CDR3 extends over 13 amino acids. Germline V CDR1 and CDR2: DFQATT, SNEGSKA (reference sequence). CDR3 region: CSGREASSYEQYV. In DNA form, the CDR3 reads TGCAGTGGGAGAGAAGCGAGCTCCTACGAGCAGTACGTC.

The V call is TRBV18, the J call TRBJ1-4, with D perhaps matching TRBD1 (5 bases). This CDR3 has 21 residues. The V end was cut by 2 bases, the J end by 0 bases, with 25 bases between. From germline, CDR1 is KGHSH and CDR2 LQKENI. The CDR3 nucleotides are TGTGCCAGCTCACCAGGTTTTAGGACAATGAACAAGCGTACAACTAATGAAAAACTGTTTTTT. Its translation: CASSPGFRTMNKRTTNEKLFF.

This clonotype has ten or more counts. The rearrangement joins TRBV4-1 to TRBJ1-4; possibly TRBD1 for D (5 bases). The germline V and J ends were trimmed by 4 bases and 3 bases, with 18 bases remaining between them. This CDR3 region has 17 residues. The V gene's germline CDR1 is MGHRA and CDR2 YSYEKL. The CDR3 nucleotides read TGCGCCAGCAGCCCCCCCGGGGCGCGAGGCCCTAATGAAAAACTGTTTTTT. Translating gives CASSPPGARGPNEKLFF.

This clonotype was detected only a few times. The J gene is TRBJ1-1, the V gene TRBV3-2; TRBD1, the table's D call, lacks a check against the DNA. TRBV3-2 is an annotated pseudogene. The CDR3 is 12 residues long. In nucleotides, the CDR3 is TGTGCCAGCAGCCAACAGGGTCTGGGGGCTTTCTTT. Protein product: CASSQQGLGAFF.